This T cell receptor (beta chain) was identified in a study of T-cell memory formation after mild COVID-19. Study background: Clustering of TCRs was largely donor specific.

As to this clonotype: Antigen: not known.

TCRdb reprocessed the 5' RACE reads via MiXCR and lists one record per CDR3 protein. The table has a few hundred thousand distinct CDR3 sequences, 16% seen once; the top ten hold 20% to 25%. CDR1 and CDR2 (germline): SGHRS, YFSETQ. The CDR3 extends over 13 amino acids. J was trimmed by 3 bases and V by 3 bases; bases with no gene match: 0. Study-wide findings and caveats: Clones that contracted clustered mainly in CM and EM if CD4+ and in EMRA if CD8+. Memory from before infection featured some responding clones, which suggests cross-reactive memory joined.

Sequencing input: PBMCs or a T cell subset sorted from them (not recorded which). The chain combines TRBV5-1 with TRBJ2-7, with 10 positions matching TRBD1. This clonotype was sampled from a man aged 18-30 years who had mild COVID-19 (a few samples of this study predate the infection). Cell type and time point are not known. The CDR3 loop is CASSWDRGYEQYF. The DNA for the CDR3 is TGCGCCAGCAGCTGGGACAGGGGCTACGAGCAGTACTTC. Together with reference TRBV5-1 and TRBJ2-7, the CDR3 gives the full variable domain: KAGVTQTPRYLIKTRGQQVTLSCSPISGHRSVSWYQQTPGQGLQFLFEYFSETQRNKGNFPGRFSGRQFSNSRSEMNVSTLELGDSALYLCASSWDRGYEQYFGPGTRLTVT.